A single sample gave rise to the 8 T cell receptor beta chains below, sequenced in a study of shared clonotypes between healthy human individuals. Only in-frame clones appear in the TCRdb table, and some are missing; sequencing was by immunoSEQ multiplex PCR. The repertoire consists of hundreds of thousands of clones, with 92% occurring once and the leading ten covering approximately 25%. Terminally differentiated effector memory CD45RA+ cells were left out of the naive CD8 fraction, which was CD45RO-negative and positively selected for CCR7. The sample consisted of naive CD8+ T cells sorted from blood. The source is a man aged 30 to 39 in good health.

The chain links TRBV4-3 to TRBJ2-6; D unresolved. There are 14 residues in the CDR3. V was shortened by 2 bases and J by 2 bases, with 4 bases between the two germline ends. Germline CDR1 LGHNA, CDR2 YSLEER. The CDR3 region is CASSQSAGANVLTF. CDR3 DNA sequence: TGCGCCAGCAGCCAAAGTGCTGGGGCCAACGTCCTGACTTTC.

J is TRBJ2-7 and V is TRBV27; D is perhaps TRBD2 (7 bases). CDR3 length equals 13 residues. The germline V gene encodes CDR1 MNHEY and CDR2 SMNVEV (reference sequence). Trimming stripped 3 bases from V and 7 bases from J, with 13 bases between. In nucleotides, the CDR3 is TGTGCCAGCAGTTTCGTGGGGGGGCGTGAGCAGTACTTC. Translating gives CASSFVGGREQYF.

This clone appeared a single time. This sequence joins TRBV7-9 and TRBJ1-2; D unclear. The CDR3 consists of 16 residues. The germline V gene encodes CDR1 SEHNR and CDR2 FQNEAQ (reference sequence). V dropped 6 bases and J dropped 4 bases, with 21 bases sitting between them. The CDR3 nucleotides are TGTGCCAGCAGTTCCCCTAAGGACGGATTAATCTATGGCTACACCTTC. The encoded protein is CASSSPKDGLIYGYTF. Looking up the rest from reference TRBV7-9 and TRBJ1-2 gives the full variable domain: DTGVSQNPRHKITKRGQNVTFRCDPISEHNRLYWYRQTLGQGPEFLTYFQNEAQLEKSRLLSDRFSAERPKGSFSTLEIQRTEQGDSAMYLCASSSPKDGLIYGYTFGSGTRLTVV.

The rearrangement links TRBV4-1 to TRBJ2-7; 10 bases agree with TRBD1. The CDR3 has 19 amino acids. Germline CDR1 and CDR2: MGHRA and YSYEKL. V lost 3 bases to trimming and J lost 4 bases; unmatched junction nucleotides: 18. The CDR3 bases are TGCGCCAGCAGCCAGGCCTTTAGGGGACCGAGACAGGGGGCGTACGAGCAGTACTTC. It yields the protein CASSQAFRGPRQGAYEQYF.

The chain couples TRBV11-2 to TRBJ2-1; D gene ambiguous. V dropped 6 bases and J dropped 2 bases, with 8 bases sitting between them. There are 13 residues in the CDR3. Per the germline V gene, CDR1 is SGHAT and CDR2 is FQNNGV. The CDR3 DNA reads as TGTGCCAGCAGGTTCTTCGCCTACAATGAGCAGTTCTTC. Residues: CASRFFAYNEQFF.

This chain uses TRBV27 with TRBJ2-3; TRBD2 matches 10 bases. CDR1 MNHEY and CDR2 SMNVEV come from the germline V gene (reference sequence). This CDR3 has 17 residues. Trimming removed 8 bases from V and 0 bases from J; junction bases left unmatched: 11. The CDR3 nucleotides are TGTGCCAGCCGGAGACTAGCGGGCATAGTTAGCACAGATACGCAGTATTTT. Its protein product is CASRRLAGIVSTDTQYF.

This sequence joins TRBV6-6 and TRBJ1-1; D is uncertain. Germline V lookup: CDR1 MNHNY, CDR2 SVGAGI (reference sequence). V lost 8 bases to trimming and J lost 1 base, with 17 bases between them. This CDR3 spans 15 amino acids. CDR3 sequence reads: CASALTRERNTEAFF. CDR3 bases: TGTGCCAGCGCCTTAACCCGGGAGCGGAACACTGAAGCTTTCTTT.

This chain uses TRBV28 with TRBJ2-1; D is perhaps TRBD1 (5 bases). This CDR3 contains 15 residues. Germline CDR1 is MDHEN and CDR2 is SYDVKM. Trimming removed 6 bases at V and 0 bases at J, with 12 bases between. CDR3 coding DNA: TGTGCCAGCAGCTGGGGCCAGAGCTCCTACAATGAGCAGTTCTTC. Its protein product is CASSWGQSSYNEQFF.